This T cell receptor (beta chain) was captured by sequencing in a study of blood T cell repertoires in COVID-19. Study-level background: PBMCs, B-cell-depleted T cells, or T cells provided the cDNA or gDNA that made up the material.

Sequenced by immunoSEQ multiplex PCR; TCRdb stores in-frame clones only, minus some. The data hold around 100,000 clones, with 85% observed a single time. The CDR3 is 14 residues long. Germline CDR1 is SGHTA and CDR2 is FQGNSA. V was shortened by 3 bases and J by 1 base, with 9 bases between the two germline ends. Material: peripheral blood. The clonotype comes from a human donor in a cohort sampled during active COVID-19. The chain uses TRBV7-2 and TRBJ1-1, with D possibly being TRBD1 (5 bases). In DNA, the CDR3 is TGTGCCAGCAGCTTCAGACAGCGGAACACTGAAGCTTTCTTT. Translating it yields CASSFRQRNTEAFF.